This T cell receptor (beta chain) emerged from a study of T cells after yellow fever vaccination (dated by TCRdb to about 2019). For the study in its entirety: The SMART-Seq v4 Ultra Low Input RNA kit was used to prepare libraries from fractions with low cell numbers. Two healthy male donors, one aged 18 to 30 and one aged 30 to 40 years, made up the cohort. To follow T-cell clones before and after primary and booster YFV17D yellow fever vaccination, bulk TCR alpha and beta repertoires were sequenced over time. Blood samples were taken at several timepoints before and after primary and secondary immunization, and bulk PBMC replicates and cell subsets were isolated. Broader findings and caveats from the paper: Because abundant contaminating clonotypes from the bulk population could be contained in FACS-sorted repertoires, computational filtering was required. The study included only a couple of donors, which limits how far the findings can be generalized. Most clones expanded after primary vaccination (around 96% of CD4 and 88% of CD8) were re-detected after the booster, suggesting that broad memory maintenance occurred. The secondary T-cell response was weaker than the primary response but faster, peaking on day 5 instead of day 15. A small share of clonotypes was detected in both CD4 and CD8 compartments, with the overlap likely arising from convergent recombination.

Synthesis of TCR cDNA relied on 5'RACE template switching, a step that introduced a universal primer site along with unique molecular identifiers. Priming of cDNA synthesis was performed from both the TCR alpha and TCR beta constant segments. Two PCR steps were used to amplify libraries, with sample barcodes and sequencing adapters being added in the second step. Libraries were sequenced on Illumina HiSeq 2500 (2x100 bp) or NovaSeq (2x150 bp). In the source study's methods: MIGEC handled demultiplexing of reads and collapsing into UMI consensus sequences, while MiXCR performed V(D)J alignment. Clonotypes responding to the vaccine were identified with edgeR on replicate PBMC samples, with the criteria of FDR below 0.01 and a log2 fold change above 5 up to day 15. CD4 or CD8 identity was assigned to each bulk clonotype according to whether the clonotype was present at higher abundance in the sequenced CD4 repertoire or the sequenced CD8 repertoire. The public sequencing data were trimmed at Q25 with fastp and processed into clonotypes with MiXCR by TCRdb, which kept only in-frame beta chains. Identical CDR3 proteins give one entry, which carries the most common genes and DNA. TCRdb, not the authors, supplied the V and J calls. This sample lists approximately 140,000 distinct CDR3 sequences; more than 6% were detected once. The ten most abundant clones make up roughly 0.77% of the sample.

This clonotype occurred many times. The antigen it recognizes is unknown. Nothing much larger sits one base from this clone, and base qualities are not available. According to the germline V gene, CDR1 reads SGHVS and CDR2 reads FQNEAQ. Unmatched junction bases come to 12, with V trimmed by 5 bases and J by 8 bases. The CDR3 runs 15 residues from the cysteine to the phenylalanine. Only the CDR3 region is kept as DNA, spanning 45 bases read in frame from base 1. The treatment or condition label, read with the paper, signifies: live attenuated yellow fever vaccine strain. PBMCs were isolated from peripheral blood using a standard Ficoll-Paque protocol. Dynabeads CD4 and CD8 positive selection kits were used to isolate CD4 and CD8 T-cell fractions. TriZol was used to extract RNA from bulk PBMCs, CD4 and CD8 fractions, and dextramer-positive and dextramer-negative fractions.

Here the sequenced sample was CD4+ T cells sorted from PBMCs, taken 5 days after the yellow fever booster vaccination. The rearranged chain carries TRBV7-8 and TRBJ2-4; 7 central bases correspond to TRBD1. The clonotype was recovered from a man aged 30 to 45 who received the YFV17D yellow fever vaccine. The CDR3 region reads CASSKADRVGDIQYF. The DNA sequence follows: TGTGCCAGCAGCAAGGCCGACAGGGTAGGGGACATTCAGTACTTC.